The 31 T cell receptor beta chains presented below share a single source sample, sequenced in a study of CD8+ T cells in alopecia areata. cDNA serving as the sequencing template came from extracted, reverse transcribed RNA. Generated by immunoSEQ multiplex PCR, the TCRdb table keeps only in-frame clones and is missing some. The sample lists over 100,000 clones, roughly three fifths seen once, with 12% in the top ten. Sample treatment: oral pan-JAK inhibitor, 5-10 mg twice daily. This specimen was CD8+ T cells sorted from blood, taken at week 24, from a patient treated with tofacitinib. The receptor set was obtained from a human donor with alopecia areata.

V gene TRBV5-1 combines with J gene TRBJ1-3; 8 bases map to TRBD1. The CDR3 consists of 15 residues. Germline CDR1 SGHRS, CDR2 YFSETQ. Unmatched junction bases numbered 11, after V lost 4 bases and J lost 8 bases. CDR3 sequence reads: CASSASGRGPDTIYF. CDR3 nucleotide sequence: TGCGCCAGCAGCGCTAGTGGCAGGGGGCCGGACACCATATATTTT.

The genes are TRBV6-5 and TRBJ2-1, with 9 bases identical to TRBD1. CDR1 MNHEY and CDR2 SVGAGI come from the germline V gene. The CDR3 has 15 amino acids. V trimming: 7 bases; J trimming: 7 bases; junction bases outside the gene matches: 11. The CDR3 spells CASTKLQGAFNEQFF. The CDR3 DNA follows: TGTGCCAGCACCAAACTACAGGGGGCATTTAATGAGCAGTTCTTC.

The chain carries TRBV6-1 and TRBJ2-5; TRBD2 agrees at 16 bases. CDR3 length: 14 residues. The ends lost 8 bases at V and 4 bases at J; junction bases unmatched: 1. Per germline, CDR1 MNHNS and CDR2 SASEGT. CDR3 in DNA: TGTGCCAGCGGGACTAGCGGGGGGGCAGAGACCCAGTACTTC. It is translated as CASGTSGGAETQYF.

V gene TRBV13 combines with J gene TRBJ2-3; D possibly corresponds to TRBD2 (6 bases). The CDR3 is made up of 14 amino acids. The germline V gene encodes CDR1 PRHDT and CDR2 FYEKMQ (reference sequence). Trimming removed 3 bases at V and 5 bases at J, with 12 bases between. The CDR3 nucleotides read TGTGCCAGCAGCTTCTGGGGGGAGATAGATACGCAGTATTTT. Its protein is CASSFWGEIDTQYF.

This chain links TRBV10-2 with TRBJ2-3; no definite D call. The CDR3 consists of 13 residues. Between the trimmed V and J ends, which lost 0 bases and 0 bases, there was a span of 1 base. CDR1 and CDR2 (germline): WSHSY, SAAADI. CDR3: CASSESSTDTQYF. The CDR3 DNA is TGCGCCAGCAGTGAGTCTAGCACAGATACGCAGTATTTT.

This chain uses TRBV30 with TRBJ1-1; D uncertain. CDR3 length: 15 residues. Deletions cut 4 bases from V and 3 bases from J, with 18 bases between. CDR1 GTSNPN and CDR2 SVGIG come from the germline V gene (reference sequence). CDR3 in amino acids: CAWNHPSRSHTEAFF. The CDR3 DNA reads as TGTGCCTGGAACCACCCCTCGCGCAGCCACACTGAAGCTTTCTTT.

The rearrangement uses TRBV4-3 and TRBJ1-2; no definite D call. CDR3 length: 12 amino acids. Germline CDR1 reads LGHNA; CDR2 reads YSLEER. Trimming shortened V by 0 bases and J by 7 bases, and 6 bases separated the two germline ends. CDR3 DNA: TGCGCCAGCAGCCAAGATGGGGTTGGCTACACCTTC. Amino acids: CASSQDGVGYTF.

This sequence joins TRBV10-3 and TRBJ1-2, with D perhaps matching TRBD1 (6 bases). The CDR3 is 15 amino acids. Trimming stripped 3 bases from V and 5 bases from J, with 16 bases between. The germline V gene has CDR1 ENHRY and CDR2 SYGVKD. The CDR3 DNA follows: TGTGCCATCAGTGAACCCGAGGGGGACTCGTATGGCTACACCTTC. Translated: CAISEPEGDSYGYTF.

The J gene is TRBJ2-3, the V gene TRBV4-3; 8 positions agree with TRBD2. With V trimmed by 1 base and J by 6 bases, 6 bases remained unmatched. Germline V gives CDR1 LGHNA, CDR2 YSLEER. The CDR3 covers 15 residues. The CDR3 loop is CASSQVTSVVDTQYF. For the CDR3, the DNA is TGCGCCAGCAGCCAAGTGACTAGCGTGGTGGATACGCAGTATTTT.

This clone was recorded a few times. The chain employs TRBV5-6 and TRBJ2-5; perhaps TRBD1 as D (5 bases). There are 13 residues in the CDR3. Germline CDR1 SGHDT, CDR2 YYEEEE. Trimming removed 4 bases from V and 5 bases from J, with 12 bases in between. The CDR3 sequence is CASSKGSWETQYF. The CDR3 DNA reads as TGTGCCAGCAGCAAGGGGTCGTGGGAGACCCAGTACTTC.

The V and J genes are TRBV10-3 and TRBJ1-1, with D maybe TRBD1 (5 bases). Trimming took off 10 bases at V and 2 bases at J, with 11 bases between the two ends. CDR3 length: 12 residues. Germline CDR1 reads ENHRY; CDR2 reads SYGVKD. For the CDR3, the DNA is TGTGCCAGCAATCAGGGTAACACTGAAGCTTTCTTT. It translates to CASNQGNTEAFF.

This chain joins TRBV23-1 and TRBJ2-2; tentative D call: TRBD1 (5 bases). TRBV23-1 has ORF status, its function being uncertain. There are 16 residues in the CDR3. V was cut by 0 bases and J by 6 bases, with 14 bases left in between. CDR3 residues: CASSQSGRAVAGELFF. CDR3 sequence (DNA): TGCGCCAGCAGTCAATCGGGCAGGGCGGTGGCCGGGGAGCTGTTTTTT.

The chain carries TRBV4-1 and TRBJ1-1; 9 bases are shared with TRBD1. The germline CDR1 and CDR2 sequences are MGHRA and YSYEKL. V trimming: 3 bases; J trimming: 3 bases; junction bases outside the gene matches: 5. CDR3 length equals 15 residues. Here the CDR3 reads CASSHTTGGYTEAFF. The DNA for the CDR3 is TGCGCCAGCAGCCACACTACAGGGGGCTACACTGAAGCTTTCTTT.

This clone was observed a handful of times. CDR3 loop: CASSLGGMETQYF. The CDR3 region has the DNA TGTGCCAGCAGCTTAGGGGGGATGGAGACCCAGTACTTC. J is TRBJ2-5 and V is TRBV7-8; D might be TRBD1 or TRBD2, each matching 5 bases. The V gene lost 1 base and the J gene lost 5 bases, with 8 bases spanning the gap. Germline V gene sequence: CDR1 SGHVS, CDR2 FQNEAQ. The CDR3 is made up of 13 amino acids.

V usage is TRBV2 and J usage is TRBJ2-3, with D unresolved. Per the germline V gene, CDR1 is SNHLY and CDR2 is FYNNEI. The CDR3 extends over 15 amino acids. V was shortened by 1 base and J by 3 bases, with 11 bases between the two germline ends. The DNA of the CDR3 is TGTGCCAGCAGTGAAGGAATCATGCGTACAGATACGCAGTATTTT. It yields the protein CASSEGIMRTDTQYF.

This clone was detected a few times. Other nucleotide sequences in the sample specify the same CDR3. This chain joins TRBV9 and TRBJ2-3; 8 bases agree with TRBD2. The CDR3 spans 15 residues. V lost 4 bases, J lost 6 bases, and 10 bases stayed unmatched. CDR1 SGDLS and CDR2 YYNGEE come from the germline V gene. Written as DNA, the CDR3 is TGTGCCAGCAGCCCATCGGGCGGGGGGCTCGATACGCAGTATTTT. Protein: CASSPSGGGLDTQYF.

In its sample, this clone was seen a few times. This chain connects TRBV13 to TRBJ1-2, with D perhaps matching TRBD1 (5 bases). V dropped 0 bases and J dropped 2 bases, with 7 bases sitting between them. CDR1 and CDR2 (germline): PRHDT, FYEKMQ (reference sequence). This CDR3 contains 14 residues. For the CDR3, the DNA is TGTGCCAGCAGCTTAGGGGGGGACAACTATGGCTACACCTTC. Its protein product is CASSLGGDNYGYTF.

The sample holds one count of this clone. This rearrangement joins TRBV9 to TRBJ2-5, with D perhaps TRBD1 (5 bases). CDR3 length: 13 amino acids. V dropped 4 bases and J dropped 3 bases, with 10 bases sitting between them. The V gene's germline CDR1 is SGDLS and CDR2 YYNGEE. CDR3 DNA: TGTGCCAGCAGCCCTCCGACAGAAGAGACCCAGTACTTC. Translation: CASSPPTEETQYF.

Only a few counts were recorded for this clone. The chain couples TRBV4-3 to TRBJ1-4, with D tentatively TRBD1 (6 bases). V was trimmed by 2 bases and J by 4 bases, leaving 17 bases between them. CDR1 is LGHNA, CDR2 YSLEER, per germline. This CDR3 contains 17 residues. The CDR3 reads CASSQPSHPGDNEKLFF. The CDR3, as DNA: TGCGCCAGCAGCCAACCTTCCCACCCAGGGGATAATGAAAAACTGTTTTTT.

The chain uses TRBV29-1 and TRBJ2-7, with TRBD1 identical over 7 bases. The V segment lost 8 bases and the J segment 2 bases; nucleotides outside the gene matches: 6. Germline CDR1 and CDR2: SQVTM and ANQGSEA. The CDR3 extends over 12 amino acids. This CDR3 is CSTMTGPYEQYF. Here the CDR3 DNA reads TGCAGCACGATGACAGGGCCCTACGAGCAGTACTTC.

This clone has only a few counts. The V and J genes are TRBV2 and TRBJ2-7, with TRBD2 as a possible D gene (6 bases). The CDR3 has 14 amino acids. CDR1 is SNHLY, CDR2 FYNNEI, per germline. V lost 6 bases, J lost 0 bases, and 12 bases lay in between. The CDR3 protein is CASREARGSYEQYF. CDR3 coding DNA: TGTGCCAGCAGGGAGGCGCGGGGCTCCTACGAGCAGTACTTC.

The J gene is TRBJ2-7, the V gene TRBV6-5; D gene ambiguous. This CDR3 is built from 14 residues. Germline V lookup: CDR1 MNHEY, CDR2 SVGAGI. V lost 2 bases and J lost 6, with 14 bases in between. This CDR3 is CASSYATGSAEQYF. Written as DNA, the CDR3 is TGTGCCAGCAGTTACGCCACCGGGTCCGCCGAGCAGTACTTC.

The sample holds a few counts of this clone. CDR3 DNA sequence: TGCGCCAGCAGCTTGGCCAGCCCACTCGCGGGGGGCTACACCTTC. Its protein is CASSLASPLAGGYTF. This chain joins TRBV5-1 and TRBJ1-2, with unresolved D. Trimming stripped 0 bases from V and 8 bases from J, with 17 bases between. The CDR3 runs 15 residues. Germline V CDR1 and CDR2: SGHRS, YFSETQ.

This clone was observed a handful of times. This rearrangement joins TRBV4-1 to TRBJ2-5, with TRBD2 matching 8 bases. The CDR3 contains 17 residues. Germline loops: CDR1 MGHRA, CDR2 YSYEKL. Trimming cost V 1 base and J 0 bases; bases outside gene matches: 7. CDR3 bases: TGCGCCAGCAGCCAAGTGCGGGGGGTCAGGTACCAAGAGACCCAGTACTTC. Residues: CASSQVRGVRYQETQYF.

The gene calls are TRBV7-9 and TRBJ1-2, with D uncertain. V lost 3 bases to trimming and J lost 6 bases, with 11 bases between them. Germline-derived CDR1 and CDR2 are SEHNR and FQNEAQ (reference sequence). The CDR3 contains 13 residues. CDR3 sequence reads: CASSFLGYNGYTF. For the CDR3, the DNA is TGTGCCAGCAGCTTTCTCGGCTACAATGGCTACACCTTC.

This clone was counted a few times. The chain links TRBV2 to TRBJ1-2; D not resolved. Germline CDR1 reads SNHLY; CDR2 reads FYNNEI. V was clipped by 7 bases and J by 6 bases, with 9 bases between them. The CDR3 totals 11 residues. CDR3 in amino acids: CASMTLDGYTF. CDR3 sequence (DNA): TGTGCCAGCATGACCCTAGATGGCTACACCTTC.

On this clone: The junction differs from germline at one of its ends, possibly a read error. The V and J genes are TRBV13 and TRBJ1-1; 8 bases agree with TRBD1. The CDR3 contains 13 residues. Germline CDR1 is PRHDT and CDR2 is FYEKMQ (reference sequence). CDR3 DNA sequence: TGTGCCAGCAGCTTAAGGGACAGGTCGGGCCTTGACTTT. Residues: CASSLRDRSGLDF.

The V gene is TRBV13, the J gene TRBJ2-5, with a weak D call TRBD1 (6 bases). Germline V gene data show CDR1 as PRHDT and CDR2 as FYEKMQ (reference sequence). The V end was cut by 4 bases, the J end by 2 bases, with 11 bases between. The CDR3 spans 14 residues. CDR3 sequence: CASSYRVGQETQYF. The CDR3 DNA is TGTGCCAGCAGCTACAGGGTAGGACAAGAGACCCAGTACTTC.

This clone is medium-sized in the sample. The chain couples TRBV6-1 to TRBJ2-3, with 11 positions matching TRBD1. Germline CDR1 MNHNS, CDR2 SASEGT. With V trimmed by 4 bases and J by 4 bases, 1 base remained unmatched. CDR3 length: 14 residues. CDR3 protein: CASSGTGGADTQYF. CDR3 nucleotide sequence: TGTGCCAGCAGTGGGACAGGGGGCGCAGATACGCAGTATTTT.

Written as DNA, the CDR3 is TGTGCCAGCAGTGACAATGGGGACAACACCGGGGAGCTGTTTTTT. This codes for CASSDNGDNTGELFF. The V gene is TRBV6-4, the J gene TRBJ2-2; D may correspond to TRBD1 or TRBD2 (5 bases each). This CDR3 is built from 15 residues. Germline CDR1 reads MRHNA; CDR2 reads SNTAGT. Deletions cut 2 bases from V and 2 bases from J, with 9 bases between.

V and J are TRBV13 and TRBJ2-7; TRBD1 agrees at 8 bases. V gave up 5 bases and J gave up 2 bases; unmatched junction bases: 5. Germline V lookup: CDR1 PRHDT, CDR2 FYEKMQ (reference sequence). The CDR3 has 14 amino acids. The CDR3 loop reads CASSVRGQAYEQYF. The CDR3 DNA is TGTGCCAGCAGCGTAAGGGGACAGGCCTACGAGCAGTACTTC.